This entry lists 25 T cell receptor beta chains sequenced from one sample in a study of shared clonotypes between healthy human individuals. Profiled with immunoSEQ multiplex PCR; TCRdb holds only in-frame clones, not every one. The table lists approximately 700,000 clones, roughly 73% of them singletons. Input material: memory CD4+ T cells sorted from blood. Specified subset: CD45RA-negative fraction. All receptors come from a woman in her 30s in good health.

The V and J genes are TRBV2 and TRBJ2-5; TRBD1 agrees at 7 bases. The ends lost 6 bases at V and 4 bases at J; junction bases unmatched: 11. The CDR3 covers 15 residues. The germline CDR1 and CDR2 sequences are SNHLY and FYNNEI. CDR3 region: CASSRRTGVGETQYF. In nucleotides, the CDR3 is TGTGCCAGCAGCCGTCGTACAGGGGTGGGAGAGACCCAGTACTTC.

The chain links TRBV29-1 to TRBJ2-3, with D hard to call. Trimming pared 5 bases from V and 0 bases from J, leaving 21 bases between. Germline assignment: CDR1 SQVTM and CDR2 ANQGSEA. CDR3 size: 17 residues. In DNA form, the CDR3 reads TGCAGCGTTTTACCCGACTGGACCACCTCTAGCACAGATACGCAGTATTTT. Its protein product is CSVLPDWTTSSTDTQYF.

The rearrangement links TRBV11-2 to TRBJ2-2, with D perhaps TRBD1 (6 bases). CDR3 length: 15 amino acids. V lost 4 bases to trimming and J lost 2 bases, with 11 bases between them. In germline, CDR1 is SGHAT, CDR2 FQNNGV. DNA for the CDR3: TGTGCCAGCAGCTCCGGGACACGAAACACCGGGGAGCTGTTTTTT. Residues: CASSSGTRNTGELFF.

This clone was counted once. V gene TRBV7-9 combines with J gene TRBJ1-1; D might be TRBD1 (5 bases). The ends were cut back, 5 bases at V and 1 base at J, with 11 bases in the middle. Germline CDR1 SEHNR, CDR2 FQNEAQ (reference sequence). The CDR3 extends over 14 amino acids. The DNA for the CDR3 is TGTGCCAGCAGCGACGAGGGGAGGAACACTGAAGCTTTCTTT. As protein: CASSDEGRNTEAFF.

The rearrangement joins TRBV5-1 to TRBJ2-1; a weak D match, TRBD1 (6 bases). V was cut by 5 bases and J by 0 bases, with 12 bases left in between. The CDR3 is 15 residues long. Germline V lookup: CDR1 SGHRS, CDR2 YFSETQ. CDR3 loop: CASSTDSHSYNEQFF. The CDR3 DNA reads TGCGCCAGCAGTACGGACAGCCACTCCTACAATGAGCAGTTCTTC.

In nucleotides, the CDR3 is TGCGCCAGCAGCTTGATAGCGGGCTCGGTGGTCGAGCAGTACTTC. The encoded protein is CASSLIAGSVVEQYF. The chain recombines TRBV5-1 with TRBJ2-7, with TRBD2 matching over 7 bases. The V gene end was trimmed by 1 base and the J gene end by 6 bases; junction bases not matched to a gene: 10. The V gene's germline CDR1 is SGHRS and CDR2 YFSETQ. The CDR3 has 15 amino acids.

In DNA, the CDR3 is TGTGCCAGCGGACAGGGGGCATCAGATACGCAGTATTTT. It codes for CASGQGASDTQYF. This chain connects TRBV11-3 to TRBJ2-3, with 11 positions matching TRBD1. Per germline, CDR1 SGHNT and CDR2 YENEEA. V shed 8 bases, J shed 4 bases, and the junction held 2 bases outside the gene matches. The CDR3 consists of 13 residues.

The rearrangement uses TRBV5-4 and TRBJ2-6; TRBD1 matches at 7 bases. The CDR3 contains 15 residues. Germline CDR1 and CDR2: SGHNT and YYREEE (reference sequence). J gave up 3 bases and V 2 bases, and 2 bases lay outside the gene matches. CDR3: CASSLDRVGANVLTF. The CDR3 coding sequence is TGTGCCAGCAGCTTAGACAGGGTTGGGGCCAACGTCCTGACTTTC.

This clone has just one count. The chain employs TRBV6-5 and TRBJ1-2; the match to TRBD1 covers 7 bases. The length of the CDR3 is 14 residues. The germline V gene has CDR1 MNHEY and CDR2 SVGAGI. V lost 0 bases, J lost 8 bases, and 6 bases stayed unmatched. The CDR3 region is CASSYSPRGEGYTF. The CDR3 nucleotides are TGTGCCAGCAGTTACTCGCCCAGGGGGGAAGGCTACACCTTC.

The chain carries TRBV5-4 and TRBJ2-4; D is perhaps TRBD1 or TRBD2 (5 bases each). Deletions cut 4 bases from V and 0 bases from J, with 14 bases between. This CDR3 region has 16 residues. The germline CDR1 and CDR2 sequences are SGHNT and YYREEE (reference sequence). Here the CDR3 DNA reads TGTGCCAGCAGCACCCCCCTTGGGGGAGCCAAAAACATTCAGTACTTC. Translating gives CASSTPLGGAKNIQYF.

The genes are TRBV5-1 and TRBJ1-2; TRBD1 is a possible D gene (5 bases). Germline V gives CDR1 SGHRS, CDR2 YFSETQ. The ends were cut back, 1 base at V and 0 bases at J, with 10 bases in the middle. The CDR3 has 15 residues. CDR3 in DNA: TGCGCCAGCAGCTTGTCGGGGCCGACTAACTATGGCTACACCTTC. Its protein is CASSLSGPTNYGYTF.

Only a few counts were recorded for this clone. The V and J genes are TRBV28 and TRBJ1-5, with D hard to call. The germline V gene encodes CDR1 MDHEN and CDR2 SYDVKM. The CDR3 covers 15 residues. Between the trimmed V and J ends, which lost 6 bases and 2 bases, there was a span of 14 bases. The CDR3 sequence: CASRVRFEGNQPQHF. DNA for the CDR3: TGTGCCAGCAGGGTTAGGTTTGAGGGCAATCAGCCCCAGCATTTT.

This clone was seen repeatedly, ten times or more. The chain couples TRBV6-5 to TRBJ2-6; the D gene is possibly TRBD1 (5 bases). This CDR3 is built from 15 residues. The germline V and J ends were trimmed by 6 bases and 0 bases, with 9 bases remaining between them. Germline V gene sequence: CDR1 MNHEY, CDR2 SVGAGI. Written as DNA, the CDR3 is TGTGCCAGCAGCAGGGCTTTCTCTGGGGCCAACGTCCTGACTTTC. This translates into CASSRAFSGANVLTF.

This chain links TRBV27 with TRBJ2-7; 8 nucleotides line up with TRBD2. This CDR3 has 13 residues. Germline CDR1 reads MNHEY; CDR2 reads SMNVEV (reference sequence). CDR3 residues: CTQVILAAYEQYF. CDR3 in DNA: TGTACCCAAGTCATACTAGCGGCCTACGAGCAGTACTTC.

The chain joins TRBV4-1 to TRBJ1-2, with D possibly matching TRBD1 (6 bases). Trimming removed 4 bases at V and 2 bases at J, with 17 bases between. Germline-derived CDR1 and CDR2 are MGHRA and YSYEKL. The CDR3 loop spans 16 amino acids. The CDR3 DNA reads TGCGCCAGCAGCCGCGGGGGGAACAGGGAGAACTATGGCTACACCTTC. It encodes CASSRGGNRENYGYTF.

The chain employs TRBV7-2 and TRBJ1-5, with D maybe TRBD1 (5 bases). Trimming removed 1 base from V and 4 bases from J, with 11 bases in between. CDR3 length: 15 residues. Germline V gene lookup returns CDR1 SGHTA and CDR2 FQGNSA. The CDR3 region has the DNA TGTGCCAGCAGCTTAGTCATGGGGGGAAATCAGCCCCAGCATTTT. Encoded protein: CASSLVMGGNQPQHF.

Turning to this clone: This could be a read error, since a much larger clone is one nucleotide away. This sample also contains other DNA sequences that code for the same CDR3. The rearrangement links TRBV7-7 to TRBJ2-3; possibly TRBD2 for D (6 bases). CDR1 and CDR2 from the germline V gene are SSHAT and FNYEAQ (reference sequence). CDR3 length: 13 amino acids. V dropped 0 bases and J dropped 5 bases, with 6 bases sitting between them. The CDR3 here is CASSLAEGDTQYF. Here the CDR3 DNA reads TGTGCCAGCAGCTTAGCGGAGGGAGATACGCAGTATTTT.

The chain links TRBV7-2 to TRBJ1-5; D may be TRBD1 (5 bases). Deletions cut 3 bases from V and 6 bases from J, with 15 bases between. The CDR3 has 15 amino acids. CDR1 and CDR2 (germline): SGHTA, FQGNSA. Written as DNA, the CDR3 is TGTGCCAGCAGCTTGCAGGGTCCTCTTTTTCAGCCCCAGCATTTT. Translating it yields CASSLQGPLFQPQHF.

The rearrangement links TRBV29-1 to TRBJ2-6, with D possibly TRBD1 on 6 matching bases. Germline CDR1 SQVTM, CDR2 ANQGSEA. This CDR3 is 14 amino acids long. The CDR3 protein is CGAGGPSGANVLTF. The CDR3 DNA is TGCGGGGCTGGGGGCCCCTCTGGGGCCAACGTCCTGACTTTC. Based on the CDR3 plus reference TRBV29-1 and TRBJ2-6, the full variable domain is SAVISQKPSRDICQRGTSLTIQCQVDSQVTMMFWYRQQPGQSLTLIATANQGSEATYESGFVIDKFPISRPNLTFSTLTVSNMSPEDSSIYLCGAGGPSGANVLTFGAGSRLTVL.

This clone appeared once. The chain employs TRBV6-1 and TRBJ2-5; D gene uncertain. V was pared by 0 bases and J by 5 bases, with 10 bases between. CDR1 is MNHNS and CDR2 is SASEGT in the germline V gene. CDR3 length equals 14 residues. CDR3 region: CASSEAGLGETQYF. The CDR3 DNA reads TGTGCCAGCAGTGAAGCAGGGTTAGGGGAGACCCAGTACTTC.

This clone was found many times. V is TRBV4-1 and J is TRBJ2-7; either TRBD1 or TRBD2 may supply D (5 bases each). V gave up 2 bases and J gave up 4 bases, with 15 bases separating them. The germline gives CDR1 MGHRA, CDR2 YSYEKL. This CDR3 region has 15 residues. The CDR3 DNA follows: TGCGCCAGCAGCCAACCTACGGGGACCAATTACGAGCAGTACTTC. As protein: CASSQPTGTNYEQYF.

The chain joins TRBV2 to TRBJ2-7; D is possibly TRBD1 or TRBD2 (5 bases each). Germline V gives CDR1 SNHLY, CDR2 FYNNEI. V shed 1 base and J shed 4 bases, with 8 bases lying between them. The CDR3 contains 13 residues. The CDR3 sequence: CASSEVWGYEQYF. CDR3 bases: TGTGCCAGCAGTGAAGTGTGGGGGTACGAGCAGTACTTC.

This rearrangement joins TRBV29-1 to TRBJ2-3; D is ambiguous. The CDR3 is 12 amino acids. The V gene's germline CDR1 is SQVTM and CDR2 ANQGSEA. Trimming removed 5 bases from V and 0 bases from J, with 6 bases in between. The CDR3 sequence: CSVSLSTDTQYF. CDR3 bases: TGCAGCGTTTCCCTAAGCACAGATACGCAGTATTTT.

The chain carries TRBV6-5 and TRBJ1-2; no firm D call. V was clipped by 0 bases and J by 8 bases, with 10 bases between them. Per the germline V gene, CDR1 is MNHEY and CDR2 is SVGAGI. The CDR3 contains 13 residues. In DNA, the CDR3 is TGTGCCAGCAGTTACTCGAGTCAGCTCGGCTACACCTTC. Translating it yields CASSYSSQLGYTF.

V gene TRBV7-8 combines with J gene TRBJ2-1; 10 bases match TRBD2. The CDR3 extends over 15 amino acids. The V gene end was trimmed by 6 bases and the J gene end by 6 bases; junction bases not matched to a gene: 8. Germline CDR1 and CDR2: SGHVS and FQNEAQ. The CDR3 loop is CASSFQTSGINEQFF. CDR3 DNA sequence: TGTGCCAGCAGTTTCCAAACTAGCGGGATCAATGAGCAGTTCTTC.